These T cell receptor beta chains were read from a single sample in a study of CXCR3-negative and CXCR3-positive naive CD8 T cells. No DNA is given; TCRdb re-called the 5' RACE reads and lists each CDR3 protein once. This sample contains approximately 83,000 distinct CDR3 sequences. Sequencing was performed on naive CXCR3- CD8+ T cells from blood. The receptors derive from a human donor in good health. Some clones in this sample may be carry-over from other donors' samples. CDR3s include the opening cysteine and the closing phenylalanine or tryptophan.

V gene	J gene	CDR3 protein
TRBV7-9	TRBJ1-4	CAILQEGPTNEKLFF
TRBV29-1	TRBJ2-2	CSHGTTNTGELFF
TRBV29-1	TRBJ2-5	CSVGLAGGQETQYF
TRBV4-2	TRBJ2-4	CASSQDPRVDLAKNIQYF
TRBV3-1	TRBJ1-1	CASSQVRNALNTEAFF
TRBV7-9	TRBJ2-1	CASSQGHYNEQFF
TRBV6-5	TRBJ2-1	CASSYEGQAYNEQFF
TRBV4-1	TRBJ1-1	CASSHPTGNTEAFF
TRBV29-1	TRBJ2-7	CSVGGQGSSYEQYF
TRBV7-9	TRBJ2-2	CASSPPGRSVARAETGELFF
TRBV29-1	TRBJ2-7	CSARAGASYEQYF
TRBV5-8	TRBJ1-5	CASRLNQPQHF
TRBV7-9	TRBJ2-5	CASSSPPLAGRRETQYF
TRBV18	TRBJ2-3	CASSPSGLAESYTDTQYF
TRBV29-1	TRBJ2-5	CSVVGDPRDQYF
TRBV5-1	TRBJ2-7	CASSLGDRSYEQYF
TRBV29-1	TRBJ2-2	CSGQAEGDTGELFF
TRBV21-1	TRBJ2-7	CASSKGARGSAGEQYF
TRBV28	TRBJ2-7	CASNLVGGLYEQYF
TRBV29-1	TRBJ2-2	CSVRGGDTGELFF
TRBV7-9	TRBJ2-7	CASSARRPGTGGYEQYF
TRBV4-2	TRBJ1-1	CASSQDEGGTGGTEAFF
TRBV24-1	TRBJ2-1	CATSDRRLAGGLRDEQFF
TRBV15	TRBJ1-5	CATSRGVQGSNQPQHF
TRBV7-9	TRBJ2-1	CASTQTGNEQFF
TRBV7-2	TRBJ2-1	CASRGFGGYNEQFF
TRBV7-9	TRBJ2-5	CASSGGPLGSAETQYF
TRBV20-1	TRBJ2-1	CSARELRSGEANEQFF
TRBV21-1	TRBJ2-7	CASSKVSRPSPPYEQYF
TRBV28	TRBJ2-1	CASSFRSSVGGNEQFF
TRBV20-1	TRBJ2-5	CSATGTGTQETQYF
TRBV29-1	TRBJ2-1	CSGLAGGSEQFF
TRBV7-9	TRBJ2-1	CASSSVLASNEQFF
TRBV28	TRBJ2-3	CASSFGAGDTDTQYF
TRBV21-1	TRBJ2-7	CASSLGGRQTYEQYF
TRBV29-1	TRBJ2-5	CSYDYGEGGETQYF
TRBV23-1	TRBJ2-5	CASSHPYRLAGGVATQETQYF
TRBV7-6	TRBJ2-7	CASTQGAFYEQYF
TRBV27	TRBJ2-1	CASSLSGGPGEQFF
TRBV6-2/TRBV6-3	TRBJ2-7	CASSYPQPDKSYEQYF
TRBV7-6	TRBJ1-1	CASSLMGGEAFF
TRBV11-2	TRBJ2-1	CASSLSVGNEQFF
TRBV4-1	TRBJ1-5	CPSSQEVAATNQPQHF
TRBV5-1	TRBJ2-2	CASSLGTAITGELFF
TRBV7-8	TRBJ2-1	CASSLGASGRSSYNEQFF
TRBV4-3	TRBJ2-1	CASSQDRDSSYNEQFF
TRBV7-8	TRBJ2-3	CASSFVPARSTDTQYF